This T cell receptor (beta chain) was found in a study of blood T cell repertoires in COVID-19 (TCRdb year 2020). Looking at the study overall: Samples covering the acute and convalescent phases of COVID-19 were provided by collaborators in the United States, Italy and Spain. The prospective study material was composed of cDNA or gDNA derived from T cells, B-cell-depleted T cells, or PBMCs. The dataset comprised deeply sampled blood TCRbeta repertoires from subjects exposed to, actively infected with, or recovered from COVID-19. The repertoires were made available in a free public database intended to serve as a resource for research on the immune response to SARS-CoV-2. The samples were drawn from two sources: the first 160 participants of the ongoing ImmuneRACE study, and over 950 subjects contributed by 6 global collaborators. A de-identified subject ID, COVID-19 status, age in years and sex were almost always included in the sample metadata. Where available, HLA class I and class II types were taken from metadata supplied by the sample provider and were not determined by assay-based typing. Here is what the overall study found, with its caveats: The quantity of clinical and demographic metadata differed by source and by participant and was supplied without curation.

Via the germline V gene (reference sequence), CDR1 is SEHNR and CDR2 FQNEAQ. The CDR3 has 15 amino acids, counting the end cysteine and phenylalanine. CDR3 DNA only is kept here, 45 bases in frame from base 1. The V end gives up 4 bases and the J end 8 bases, leaving 8 bases in the junction not matched to a gene. Collaborating institutions collected whole blood in K2EDTA tubes following their own protocols. For TCRbeta analysis, collaborators shipped samples in one of three forms: frozen whole blood, isolated PBMCs, or DNA extracted from either of those sample types. TCRbeta CDR3 regions were amplified from genomic DNA by means of the immunoSEQ Assay, a bias-controlled multiplex PCR. On the authors' methods: The number of nucleated cells in each sample was estimated from the amplification of reference gene primers within the assay. To quantify the absolute abundance of each unique TCRbeta CDR3 rearrangement, sequence reads were collapsed and filtered. For each sample, productive Simpson clonality was calculated as the square root of Simpson's diversity index across productive rearrangements. TCRdb holds this immuneACCESS table with in-frame rearrangements only. Some clones are missing; in checked studies, unresolved V genes explain under half, and the rest has no known cause. That table gives V, J and clone size, and the DNA gave D and trimming. Recorded for this sample are more than 200,000 clones; about four fifths of them occurred a single time. The top ten clones comprise roughly 10% of the sample.

Notes on this clone: What antigen it recognizes has not been identified. No base quality information exists; no much larger clone differs at one position.

This TCR came from a man at least 80 years old with acute or convalescent COVID-19. The sequence is built from TRBV7-9 and TRBJ1-4; 9 middle bases align to TRBD1. Sequences were obtained from peripheral blood. The DNA sequence is given as TGTGCCAGCAGCTCAACAGGGGGCGCGGGAGAAAAACTGTTTTTT. Its amino acids are CASSSTGGAGEKLFF. Here the CDR3 is joined to the reference TRBV7-9 and TRBJ1-4 genes, and the full variable domain is: DTGVSQNPRHKITKRGQNVTFRCDPISEHNRLYWYRQTLGQGPEFLTYFQNEAQLEKSRLLSDRFSAERPKGSFSTLEIQRTEQGDSAMYLCASSSTGGAGEKLFFGSGTQLSVL.